This record covers a single T cell receptor beta chain. The V gene lost 0 bases and the J gene lost 3 bases, with 13 bases spanning the gap. The CDR3 covers 15 residues. Looked up from germline, CDR1 is SGDLS and CDR2 is YYNGEE. CD4+ naive, central memory, regulatory and stem cell-like memory cells were sorted via CD45RO/CCR7/CD25/CD127/CD95/CD27. The data stem from a study of beta chain features in type 1 diabetes. Study details: Patients did not differ from healthy donors in age, gender or cell yield. The study examined around 99,000,000 sorted cells across all samples.

Reverse transcription of all isolated RNA meant that expressed TCRB transcripts were sequenced. TCRdb's table, derived via immunoSEQ multiplex PCR, lists solely in-frame clones and lacks some. The data hold hundreds of thousands of clones, with 55% to 70% observed a single time. The J gene is TRBJ2-7, the V gene TRBV9; possibly TRBD1 for D (5 bases). This sequence was found in a man aged 30 to 45 in good health. The sample was naive CD4+ T cells from blood. In DNA form, the CDR3 reads TGTGCCAGCAGCGTAGCTCCTCAGGGTCTCTACGAGCAGTACTTC. Translated: CASSVAPQGLYEQYF.